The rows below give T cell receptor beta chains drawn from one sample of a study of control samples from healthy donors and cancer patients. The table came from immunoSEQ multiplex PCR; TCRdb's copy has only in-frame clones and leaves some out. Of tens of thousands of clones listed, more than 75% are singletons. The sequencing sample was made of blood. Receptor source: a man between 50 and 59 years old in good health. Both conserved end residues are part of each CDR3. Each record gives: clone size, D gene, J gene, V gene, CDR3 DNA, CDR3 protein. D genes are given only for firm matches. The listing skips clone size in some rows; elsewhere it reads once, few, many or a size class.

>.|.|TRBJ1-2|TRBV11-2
TGTGCCAGCAGCCGAGACAGGTACTATGGCTACACCTTC
CASSRDRYYGYTF
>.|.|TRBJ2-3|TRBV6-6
TGTGCCAGCAGTTACATGTCAGATACGCAGTATTTT
CASSYMSDTQYF
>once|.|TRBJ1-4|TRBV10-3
TGTGCCGTCTACTCGGGACGGGGGGACGAAAAACTGTTTTTT
CAVYSGRGDEKLFF
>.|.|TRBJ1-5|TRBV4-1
TGCGCCAGCAGCCAAGGACGGCTTCGGGAAGGGAGCTATCAGCCCCAGCATTTT
CASSQGRLREGSYQPQHF
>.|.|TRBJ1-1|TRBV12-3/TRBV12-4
TGTGCCACCCGGACAGAGGTCACTGAAGCTTTCTTT
CATRTEVTEAFF
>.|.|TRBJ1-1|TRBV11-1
TGTGCCAGCACCCCTTACCGCGGGACTGAGAACACTGAAGCTTTCTTT
CASTPYRGTENTEAFF
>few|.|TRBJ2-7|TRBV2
TGTGCCAGCAGTCTTACGGGGGTCGAGCAGTACTTC
CASSLTGVEQYF
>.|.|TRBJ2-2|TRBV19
TGTGCCAGTAGTATGTGGGGGCGGGAGCTGTTTTTT
CASSMWGRELFF
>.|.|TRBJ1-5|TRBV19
TGTGCCAGTAGTATTGGCAGGGCGGAGCCCCAGCATTTT
CASSIGRAEPQHF
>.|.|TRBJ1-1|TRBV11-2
TGTGCCAGCAGCGCATCCGCCTGGGGGAGGGACACTGAAGCTTTCTTT
CASSASAWGRDTEAFF
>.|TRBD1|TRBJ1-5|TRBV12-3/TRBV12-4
TGTGCCAGCAGCCGGACAGGGGGACAGCCCCAGCATTTT
CASSRTGGQPQHF
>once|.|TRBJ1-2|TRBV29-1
TGCAGCGTTGACGCCACAGGGATTAACTATGGCTACACCTTC
CSVDATGINYGYTF
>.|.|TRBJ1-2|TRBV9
TGTGCCAGCAGCCCTACCGACAGCCGCCTTAACTATGGCTACACCTTC
CASSPTDSRLNYGYTF
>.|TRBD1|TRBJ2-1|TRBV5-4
TGTGCCAGCAGCCTGATGGGACAGGGGATCAATGAGCAGTTCTTC
CASSLMGQGINEQFF
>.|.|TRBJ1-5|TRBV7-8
TGTGCCAGCAGCCGCGGGATGGGACAGCCCCAGCATTTT
CASSRGMGQPQHF
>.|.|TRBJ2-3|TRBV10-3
TGTGCCATTTCCCTTGCTAGAGCTAGCACAGATACGCAGTATTTT
CAISLARASTDTQYF
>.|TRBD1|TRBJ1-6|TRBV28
TGTGCCAGCAGTTCGGAACAGGGGCCCCTCCGGCCCCTCCACTTT
CASSSEQGPLRPLHF
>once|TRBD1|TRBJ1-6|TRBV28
TGTGCCAGCAGTTCAAACGACAGGGGGCGTCGGAATTCACCCCTCCACTTT
CASSSNDRGRRNSPLHF
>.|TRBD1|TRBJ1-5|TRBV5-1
TGCGCCAGCAGCTTGACAGGGGGCAACAATCAGCCCCAGCATTTT
CASSLTGGNNQPQHF
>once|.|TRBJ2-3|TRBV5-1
TGCGCCAGCAGCTTGGCAGCTGGGGGCACAGATACGCAGTATTTT
CASSLAAGGTDTQYF
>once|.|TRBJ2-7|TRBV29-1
TGCAGCGTTTTAACCTACGAGCAGTACTTC
CSVLTYEQYF
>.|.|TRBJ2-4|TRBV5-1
TGCGCCAGCAGCCCGGGGACTCCGCCCCCGTACTTC
CASSPGTPPPYF
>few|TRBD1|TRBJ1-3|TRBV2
TGTGCCAGCAGTCCCACAGGGGTACCGGGAAACACCATATATTTT
CASSPTGVPGNTIYF
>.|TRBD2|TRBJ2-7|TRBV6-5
TGTGCCAGCAGTCACAAACTAGCGGGAGAGAAGTACTTC
CASSHKLAGEKYF
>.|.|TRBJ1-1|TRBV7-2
TGTGCCAGCAGCTCCTCCTGGGGGGTAACTGAAGCTTTCTTT
CASSSSWGVTEAFF
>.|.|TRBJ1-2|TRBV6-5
TGTGCCAGCAGTTACCGGGCCTTCTTGGATGGCTACACCTTC
CASSYRAFLDGYTF
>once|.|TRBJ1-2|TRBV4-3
TGCGCCAGCAGCCAAGAGTCGGGGGGAATCTATGGCTACACCTTC
CASSQESGGIYGYTF
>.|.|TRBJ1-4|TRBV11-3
TGTGCCAGCAGCCGCGACAGAATTAATGAAAAACTGTTTTTT
CASSRDRINEKLFF
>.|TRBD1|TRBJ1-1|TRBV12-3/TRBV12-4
TGTGCCAGCAAAGGGGGCTACACTGAAGCTTTCTTT
CASKGGYTEAFF
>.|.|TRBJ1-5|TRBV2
TGTGCCAGCAGTGAGGGGTACGGGCCCCAGCATTTT
CASSEGYGPQHF
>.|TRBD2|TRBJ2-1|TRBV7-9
TGTGCCAGCAGAACTAGCGGGAGCGATGAGCAGTTCTTC
CASRTSGSDEQFF
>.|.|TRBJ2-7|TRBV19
TGTGCCAGTAGTATAGGTGGCGGCGGAGGCTCCTACGAGCAGTACTTC
CASSIGGGGGSYEQYF
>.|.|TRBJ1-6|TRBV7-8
TGTGCCAGCAGCTTAGATCGGGAATCACCCCTCCACTTT
CASSLDRESPLHF
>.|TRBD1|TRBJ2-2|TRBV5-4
TGTGCCAGCAGCTCGGGACAGCAGAACACCGGGGAGCTGTTTTTT
CASSSGQQNTGELFF
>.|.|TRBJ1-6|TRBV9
TGTGCCAGCAGCGTAGGGTCAGGGAGGGCACCCCTCCACTTT
CASSVGSGRAPLHF
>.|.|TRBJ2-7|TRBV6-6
TGTGCCAGCATGGAAGCTGGAGGGGGGAACGAGCAGTACTTC
CASMEAGGGNEQYF
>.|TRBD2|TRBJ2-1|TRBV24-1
TGTGCCACCAGTGATTCGAGCGGGAGTTCCTACAATGAGCAGTTCTTC
CATSDSSGSSYNEQFF